The sequence of this T cell receptor beta chain was determined in a study of T cells in Graves' hyperthyroidism and ophthalmopathy. For this clonotype: What it binds is unknown.

Study-wide findings and caveats: A model of 13 V-J features distinguished ophthalmopathy from stable hyperthyroidism. Among clonotypes expanded in thyroid above 0.001, most were also found in blood.

The TCR beta CDR3 regions underwent amplification using RNA transcripts as the source. Using the HTBI primer set, a first-round RT-PCR was run on the TCR CDR3. TCRdb itself ran the multiplex PCR reads through MiXCR, one entry per CDR3 protein. This table has a few hundred thousand distinct CDR3 sequences, approximately 14% appearing once. The sample consisted of blood. This receptor was identified in a young woman with Graves' hyperthyroidism.

The CDR3 protein is CASSFVESPLHF. DNA for the CDR3: TGTGCCAGCAGCTTCGTAGAATCACCCCTCCACTTT. The V gene is TRBV5-6, the J gene TRBJ1-6; D ambiguous. The CDR3 covers 12 residues. Germline loops: CDR1 SGHDT, CDR2 YYEEEE. Trimming took 2 bases from V and 10 from J, leaving 7 bases between them.